These 19 T cell receptor beta chains originate from one sample sequenced in a study of cytomegalovirus exposure and HLA in healthy donors. Primers: 60 Vbeta forward and 13 Jbeta reverse. Sequenced by immunoSEQ multiplex PCR; TCRdb stores in-frame clones only, minus some. This table holds about 170,000 clones, just under 80% found once. The sequenced sample consisted of PBMCs. The origin of the receptors is a woman aged 50 to 65 in good health and CMV-seropositive.

V gene TRBV11-2 combines with J gene TRBJ2-5; D remains unclear. In germline, CDR1 is SGHAT, CDR2 FQNNGV. V dropped 1 base and J dropped 8 bases, with 8 bases sitting between them. The length of the CDR3 is 12 residues. CDR3 DNA: TGTGCCAGCAGCTTAGGTACGACAACCCAGTACTTC. It encodes CASSLGTTTQYF. The full variable domain, its missing parts supplied by reference TRBV11-2 and TRBJ2-5, is EAGVAQSPRYKIIEKRQSVAFWCNPISGHATLYWYQQILGQGPKLLIQFQNNGVVDDSQLPKDRFSAERLKGVDSTLKIQPAKLEDSAVYLCASSLGTTTQYFGPGTRLLVL.

The chain carries TRBV7-2 and TRBJ1-1; TRBD1 matches at 10 bases. The CDR3 runs to 13 residues. V was clipped by 10 bases and J by 2 bases; unmatched bases: 4. Germline assignment: CDR1 SGHTA and CDR2 FQGNSA. The chain's CDR3 is CAIDRGLNTEAFF. As DNA, the CDR3 is TGTGCCATAGACAGGGGGCTAAACACTGAAGCTTTCTTT.

This chain links TRBV6-5 with TRBJ2-6; D not resolved. V shed 2 bases and J shed 0 bases, with 8 bases lying between them. Germline assignment: CDR1 MNHEY and CDR2 SVGAGI. The CDR3 totals 16 residues. Here the CDR3 reads CASSYKLPSGANVLTF. DNA for the CDR3: TGTGCCAGCAGTTACAAACTTCCCTCTGGGGCCAACGTCCTGACTTTC.

The chain carries TRBV27 and TRBJ1-1; no firm D call. This CDR3 is 13 amino acids long. CDR1 MNHEY and CDR2 SMNVEV come from the germline V gene (reference sequence). V was cut by 3 bases and J by 1 base, with 6 bases left in between. DNA for the CDR3: TGTGCCAGCAGTTTCGCAGGGAACACTGAAGCTTTCTTT. As protein: CASSFAGNTEAFF.

J is TRBJ1-1 and V is TRBV9, with a weak D call TRBD1 (5 bases). The CDR3 covers 14 residues. Germline V lookup: CDR1 SGDLS, CDR2 YYNGEE. Trimming shortened V by 0 bases and J by 3 bases, and 9 bases separated the two germline ends. The CDR3 protein is CASSVDGGYTEAFF. The CDR3 region has the DNA TGTGCCAGCAGCGTAGACGGGGGGTACACTGAAGCTTTCTTT.

This clone appeared a single time. The chain has TRBV19 and TRBJ1-2; 8 bases line up with TRBD1. CDR3 size: 13 residues. CDR1 is LNHDA and CDR2 is SQIVND in the germline V gene (reference sequence). V shed 6 bases and J 4 bases; nucleotides not matched to a gene: 4. The chain's CDR3 is CASRKTGAYGYTF. The DNA of the CDR3 is TGTGCCAGTAGGAAGACAGGGGCCTATGGCTACACCTTC.

This clone occurred a few times. The V call is TRBV4-3, the J call TRBJ2-1, with D tentatively TRBD1 (5 bases). Trimming took off 0 bases at V and 2 bases at J, with 11 bases between the two ends. The CDR3 runs 16 residues. Germline V gene lookup returns CDR1 LGHNA and CDR2 YSLEER. The CDR3 DNA reads as TGCGCCAGCAGCCAAGAACCAGAGACAGCCTACAATGAGCAGTTCTTC. As protein: CASSQEPETAYNEQFF.

J is TRBJ1-1 and V is TRBV29-1, with D perhaps matching TRBD1 (6 bases). Germline V gene lookup returns CDR1 SQVTM and CDR2 ANQGSEA. Trimming took 5 bases from V and 3 from J, leaving 10 bases between them. This CDR3 has 12 residues. CDR3 in amino acids: CSVPHRDTEAFF. The CDR3 nucleotides are TGCAGCGTTCCTCACAGGGACACTGAAGCTTTCTTT.

This chain links TRBV19 with TRBJ2-3, with a possible D match to TRBD1 (5 bases). V lost 6 bases to trimming and J lost 2 bases, with 15 bases between them. CDR1 LNHDA and CDR2 SQIVND come from the germline V gene (reference sequence). The CDR3 is made up of 15 amino acids. In DNA form, the CDR3 reads TGTGCCAGTAGGCCAAACAGGTTCCACACAGATACGCAGTATTTT. It yields the protein CASRPNRFHTDTQYF.

This clone was found a few times. The chain has TRBV18 and TRBJ1-1; D call uncertain. From germline, CDR1 is KGHSH and CDR2 LQKENI. The germline V and J ends were trimmed by 1 base and 5 bases, with 8 bases remaining between them. This CDR3 is 13 amino acids long. CDR3 coding DNA: TGTGCCAGCTCACCACTGAGGGATACTGAAGCTTTCTTT. Its protein product is CASSPLRDTEAFF.

This clone was seen a single time. V gene TRBV9 combines with J gene TRBJ2-2, with 14 bases lining up with TRBD2. The CDR3 is made up of 16 amino acids. V lost 3 bases and J lost 6; bases outside the gene matches: 4. Germline-derived CDR1 and CDR2 are SGDLS and YYNGEE. CDR3 DNA sequence: TGTGCCAGCAGCGGCTCGGGACTAGCGGGAGCCGGGGAGCTGTTTTTT. Protein: CASSGSGLAGAGELFF.

The chain is built from TRBV2 and TRBJ2-7, with D possibly matching TRBD2 (6 bases). V was shortened by 1 base and J by 9 bases, with 25 bases between the two germline ends. The length of the CDR3 is 17 residues. Germline CDR1 is SNHLY and CDR2 is FYNNEI. This CDR3 is CASSEVFEQGLPGGQYF. In DNA form, the CDR3 reads TGTGCCAGCAGTGAAGTCTTTGAGCAGGGACTCCCAGGTGGGCAGTACTTC. The whole variable domain, filled in from reference TRBV2 and TRBJ2-7, reads EPEVTQTPSHQVTQMGQEVILRCVPISNHLYFYWYRQILGQKVEFLVSFYNNEISEKSEIFDDQFSVERPDGSNFTLKIRSTKLEDSAMYFCASSEVFEQGLPGGQYFGPGTRLTVT.

Only a few counts were recorded for this clone. The rearrangement joins TRBV19 to TRBJ2-1; TRBD2 aligns across 9 bases. The CDR3 spans 15 residues. The trim removed 1 base at V and 10 bases at J, leaving 8 bases unmatched. Germline values: CDR1 LNHDA, CDR2 SQIVND (reference sequence). CDR3 nucleotide sequence: TGTGCCAGTAGTATAGGTTCCCTAGCGGGGTTCGAGCAGTTCTTC. This encodes CASSIGSLAGFEQFF.

Worth noting for this clone: Germline and junction disagree at one end, which may indicate a read error. This chain links TRBV27 with TRBJ1-6; D possibly corresponds to TRBD1 (5 bases). Germline CDR1 MNHEY, CDR2 SMNVEV (reference sequence). The CDR3 has 17 amino acids. The CDR3 protein is CASSLSLGGIDNPPLHF. The CDR3 DNA reads TGTGCCAGCAGTTTATCGTTGGGGGGGATAGATAATCCACCCCTCCACTTT.

The chain uses TRBV28 and TRBJ1-5; D gene uncertain. From germline, CDR1 is MDHEN and CDR2 SYDVKM. The V end was cut by 5 bases, the J end by 6 bases, with 8 bases between. The CDR3 totals 12 residues. The CDR3 here is CASSQNRQPQHF. CDR3 DNA: TGTGCCAGCAGTCAGAACCGTCAGCCCCAGCATTTT.

This chain uses TRBV5-1 with TRBJ1-1, with TRBD1 matching over 9 bases. The germline gives CDR1 SGHRS, CDR2 YFSETQ. The CDR3 contains 14 residues. V dropped 4 bases and J dropped 5; count of bases not matched to a gene: 6. Here the CDR3 reads CASSLGQGRTEAFF. As DNA, the CDR3 is TGCGCCAGCAGCCTCGGACAGGGGCGGACTGAAGCTTTCTTT.

This clone was detected once. J is TRBJ2-7 and V is TRBV12-1; TRBD1 is taken as the D call from the table, unchecked against the DNA. TRBV12-1 is a recognized pseudogene. The CDR3 runs 12 residues. CDR3 DNA sequence: TGTGCCAGCAGCCCCGCCAGGCGAGAGCAGTACTTC. Protein product: CASSPARREQYF.

This clone was seen once. The V call is TRBV29-1, the J call TRBJ1-1; D gene ambiguous. Germline assignment: CDR1 SQVTM and CDR2 ANQGSEA. The CDR3 contains 12 residues. V lost 7 bases to trimming and J lost 7 bases, with 16 bases between them. As DNA, the CDR3 is TGCAGCGAAACTAAGGAGATTGGTGAAGCTTTCTTT. This codes for CSETKEIGEAFF.

The chain has TRBV7-6 and TRBJ2-1, with 10 positions matching TRBD1. CDR3 length equals 15 residues. J lost 5 bases, V lost 6 bases, and 7 bases had no gene match. The germline V gene has CDR1 SGHVS and CDR2 FNYEAQ. The CDR3 region has the DNA TGTGCCAGCAGTTTGGACAGGGGGTCGCACAATGAGCAGTTCTTC. This codes for CASSLDRGSHNEQFF.